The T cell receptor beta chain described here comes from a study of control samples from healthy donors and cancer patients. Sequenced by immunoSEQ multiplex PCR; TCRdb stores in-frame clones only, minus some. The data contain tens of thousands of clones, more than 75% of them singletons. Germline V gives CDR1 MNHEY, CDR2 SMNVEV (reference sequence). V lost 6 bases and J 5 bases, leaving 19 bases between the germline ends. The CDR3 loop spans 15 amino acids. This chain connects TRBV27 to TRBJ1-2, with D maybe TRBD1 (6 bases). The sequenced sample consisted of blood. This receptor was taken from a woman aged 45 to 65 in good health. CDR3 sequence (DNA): TGTGCCAGCAGCCTATCCGGGGGCCGACCTTATGGCTACACCTTC. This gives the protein CASSLSGGRPYGYTF.